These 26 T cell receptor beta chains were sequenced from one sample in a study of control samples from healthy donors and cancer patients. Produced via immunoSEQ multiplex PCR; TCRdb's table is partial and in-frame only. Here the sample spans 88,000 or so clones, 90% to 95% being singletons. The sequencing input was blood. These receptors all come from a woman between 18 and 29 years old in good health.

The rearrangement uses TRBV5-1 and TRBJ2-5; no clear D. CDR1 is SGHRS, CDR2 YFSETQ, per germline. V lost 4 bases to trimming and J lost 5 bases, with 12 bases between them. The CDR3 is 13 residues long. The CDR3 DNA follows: TGCGCCAGCAGCGACCCCCTGGGGGAGACCCAGTACTTC. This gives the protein CASSDPLGETQYF. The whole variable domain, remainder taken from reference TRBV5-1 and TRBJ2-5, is KAGVTQTPRYLIKTRGQQVTLSCSPISGHRSVSWYQQTPGQGLQFLFEYFSETQRNKGNFPGRFSGRQFSNSRSEMNVSTLELGDSALYLCASSDPLGETQYFGPGTRLLVL.

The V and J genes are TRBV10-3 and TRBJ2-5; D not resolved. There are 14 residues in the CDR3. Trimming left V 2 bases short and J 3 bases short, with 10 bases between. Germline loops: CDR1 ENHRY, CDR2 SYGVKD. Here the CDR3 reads CAISETNPKETQYF. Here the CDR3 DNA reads TGTGCCATCAGTGAGACTAATCCAAAAGAGACCCAGTACTTC.

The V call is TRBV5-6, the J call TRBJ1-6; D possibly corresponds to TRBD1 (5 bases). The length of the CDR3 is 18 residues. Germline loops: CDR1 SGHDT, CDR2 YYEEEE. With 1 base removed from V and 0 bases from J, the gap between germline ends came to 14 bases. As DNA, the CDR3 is TGTGCCAGCAGCTTGTCCCGAAGGGGTAGCTCCTATAATTCACCCCTCCACTTT. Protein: CASSLSRRGSSYNSPLHF. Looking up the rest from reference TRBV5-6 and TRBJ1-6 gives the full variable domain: DAGVTQSPTHLIKTRGQQVTLRCSPKSGHDTVSWYQQALGQGPQFIFQYYEEEERQRGNFPDRFSGHQFPNYSSELNVNALLLGDSALYLCASSLSRRGSSYNSPLHFGNGTRLTVT.

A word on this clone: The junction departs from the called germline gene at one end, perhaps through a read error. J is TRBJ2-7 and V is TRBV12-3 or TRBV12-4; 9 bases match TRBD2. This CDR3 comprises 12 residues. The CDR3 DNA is TGTGCCAGCAGTTTAATTGGCGGGAGGGGAAACTTC. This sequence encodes CASSLIGGRGNF.

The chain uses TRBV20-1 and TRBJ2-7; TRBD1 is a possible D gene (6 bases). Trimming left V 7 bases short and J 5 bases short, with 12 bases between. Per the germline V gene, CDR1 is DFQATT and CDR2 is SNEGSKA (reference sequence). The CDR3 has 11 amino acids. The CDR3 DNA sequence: TGCAGTGGAGAAGCAGGGGACGAGCAGTACTTC. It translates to CSGEAGDEQYF.

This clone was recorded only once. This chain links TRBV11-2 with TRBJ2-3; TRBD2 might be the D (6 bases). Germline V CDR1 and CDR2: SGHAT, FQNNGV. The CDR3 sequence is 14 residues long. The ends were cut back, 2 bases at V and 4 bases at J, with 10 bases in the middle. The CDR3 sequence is CASSLSAGPDTQYF. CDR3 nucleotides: TGTGCCAGCAGCTTAAGCGCGGGACCAGATACGCAGTATTTT.

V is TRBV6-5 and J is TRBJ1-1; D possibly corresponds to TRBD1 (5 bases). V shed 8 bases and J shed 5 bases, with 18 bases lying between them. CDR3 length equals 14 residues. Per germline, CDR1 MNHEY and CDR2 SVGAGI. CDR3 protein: CASLGLGVGTEAFF. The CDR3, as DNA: TGTGCCAGCTTAGGATTGGGGGTTGGGACTGAAGCTTTCTTT.

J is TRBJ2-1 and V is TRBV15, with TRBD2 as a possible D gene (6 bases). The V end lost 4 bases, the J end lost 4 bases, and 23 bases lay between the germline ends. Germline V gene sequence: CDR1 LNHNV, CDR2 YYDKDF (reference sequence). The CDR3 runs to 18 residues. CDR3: CATSKLPIGGNLYNEQFF. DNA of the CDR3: TGTGCCACCAGCAAACTACCGATTGGCGGGAACCTGTACAATGAGCAGTTCTTC.

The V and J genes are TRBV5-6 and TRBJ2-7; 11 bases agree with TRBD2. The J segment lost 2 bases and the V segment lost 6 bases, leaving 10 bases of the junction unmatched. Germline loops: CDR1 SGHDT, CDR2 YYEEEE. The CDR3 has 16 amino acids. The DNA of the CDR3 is TGTGCCAGCACAGCTAGCGGGGGGCCCCTTACCTACGAGCAGTACTTC. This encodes CASTASGGPLTYEQYF.

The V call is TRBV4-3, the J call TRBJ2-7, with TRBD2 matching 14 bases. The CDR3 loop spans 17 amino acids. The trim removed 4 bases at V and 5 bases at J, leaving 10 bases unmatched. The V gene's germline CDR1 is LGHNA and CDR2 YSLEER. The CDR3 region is CASSPRLAGGPRNEQYF. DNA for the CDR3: TGCGCCAGCAGCCCCCGACTAGCGGGAGGGCCACGGAACGAGCAGTACTTC.

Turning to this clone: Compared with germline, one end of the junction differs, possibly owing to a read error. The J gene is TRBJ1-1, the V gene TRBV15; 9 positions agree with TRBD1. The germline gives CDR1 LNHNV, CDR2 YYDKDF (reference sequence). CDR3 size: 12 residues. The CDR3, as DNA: TGTGCCACCAGCAAAAACCGGGACAGGGTTATCTTT. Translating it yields CATSKNRDRVIF.

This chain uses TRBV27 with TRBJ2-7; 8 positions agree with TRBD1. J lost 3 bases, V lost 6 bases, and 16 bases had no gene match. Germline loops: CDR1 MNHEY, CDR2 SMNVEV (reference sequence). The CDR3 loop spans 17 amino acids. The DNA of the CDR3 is TGTGCCAGCAGCCTAATGGGGTGGCAGGGGGCAGGCTACGAGCAGTACTTC. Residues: CASSLMGWQGAGYEQYF.

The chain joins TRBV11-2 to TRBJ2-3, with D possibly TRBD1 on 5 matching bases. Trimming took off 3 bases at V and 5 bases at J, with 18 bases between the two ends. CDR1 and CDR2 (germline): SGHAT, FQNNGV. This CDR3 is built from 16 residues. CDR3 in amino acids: CASSLDRTQGGDTQYF. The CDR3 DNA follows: TGTGCCAGCAGCTTGGATCGGACACAAGGTGGAGATACGCAGTATTTT.

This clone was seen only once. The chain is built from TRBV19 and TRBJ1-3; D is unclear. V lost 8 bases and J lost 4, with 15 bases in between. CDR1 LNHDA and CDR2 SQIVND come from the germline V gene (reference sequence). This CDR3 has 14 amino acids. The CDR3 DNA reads TGTGCCAGTGGGGTTTCTTCGAGCGGAAACACCATATATTTT. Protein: CASGVSSSGNTIYF.

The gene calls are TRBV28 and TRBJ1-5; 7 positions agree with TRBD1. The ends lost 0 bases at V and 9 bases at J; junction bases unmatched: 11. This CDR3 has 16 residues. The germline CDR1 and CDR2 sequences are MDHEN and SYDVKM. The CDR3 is CASSLWKTGKRAPQHF. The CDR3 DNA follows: TGTGCCAGCAGTTTATGGAAGACAGGGAAAAGGGCGCCCCAGCATTTT.

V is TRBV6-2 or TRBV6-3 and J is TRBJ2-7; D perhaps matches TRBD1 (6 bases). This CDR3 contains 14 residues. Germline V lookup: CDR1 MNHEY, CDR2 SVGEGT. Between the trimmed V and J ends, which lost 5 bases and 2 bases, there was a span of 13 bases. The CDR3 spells CASSPGTSPYEQYF. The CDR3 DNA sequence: TGTGCCAGCAGTCCCGGGACATCCCCCTACGAGCAGTACTTC.

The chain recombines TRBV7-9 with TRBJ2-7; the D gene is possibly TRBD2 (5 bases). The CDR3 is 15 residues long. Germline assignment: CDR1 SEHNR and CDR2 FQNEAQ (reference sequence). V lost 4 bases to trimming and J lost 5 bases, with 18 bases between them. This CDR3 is CASSSIPLARDEQYF. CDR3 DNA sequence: TGTGCCAGCAGCTCCATCCCCCTAGCAAGAGACGAGCAGTACTTC.

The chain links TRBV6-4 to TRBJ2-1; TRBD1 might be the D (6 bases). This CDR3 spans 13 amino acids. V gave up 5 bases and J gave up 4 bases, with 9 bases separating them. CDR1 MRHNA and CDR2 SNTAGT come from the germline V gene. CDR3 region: CASSQDSYNEQFF. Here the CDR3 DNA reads TGTGCCAGCAGTCAGGACAGTTACAATGAGCAGTTCTTC.

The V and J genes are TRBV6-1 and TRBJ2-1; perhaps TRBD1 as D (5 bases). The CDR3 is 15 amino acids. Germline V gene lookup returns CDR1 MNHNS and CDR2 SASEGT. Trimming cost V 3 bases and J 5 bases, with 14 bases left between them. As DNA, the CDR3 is TGTGCCAGCAGTGATTACGGCAGGGTCCACAATGAGCAGTTCTTC. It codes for CASSDYGRVHNEQFF.

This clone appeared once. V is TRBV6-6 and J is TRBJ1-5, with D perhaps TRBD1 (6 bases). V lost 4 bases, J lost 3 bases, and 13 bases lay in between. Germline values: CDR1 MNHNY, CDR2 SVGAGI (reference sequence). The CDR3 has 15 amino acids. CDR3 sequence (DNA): TGTGCCAGCAGTTTTCCGGACAGTCACAATCAGCCCCAGCATTTT. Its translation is CASSFPDSHNQPQHF.

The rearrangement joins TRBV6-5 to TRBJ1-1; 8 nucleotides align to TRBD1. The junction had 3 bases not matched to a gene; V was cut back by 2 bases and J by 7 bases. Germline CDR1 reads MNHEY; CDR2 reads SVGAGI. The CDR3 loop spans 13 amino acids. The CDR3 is CASSYQGAYEAFF. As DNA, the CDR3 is TGTGCCAGCAGTTACCAGGGGGCTTATGAAGCTTTCTTT.

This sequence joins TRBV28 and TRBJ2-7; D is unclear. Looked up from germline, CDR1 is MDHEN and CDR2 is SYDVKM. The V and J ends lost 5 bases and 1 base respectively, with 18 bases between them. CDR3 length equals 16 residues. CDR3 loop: CASSPRIGQASYEQYF. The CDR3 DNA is TGTGCCAGCAGTCCCCGTATCGGGCAGGCTTCCTACGAGCAGTACTTC.

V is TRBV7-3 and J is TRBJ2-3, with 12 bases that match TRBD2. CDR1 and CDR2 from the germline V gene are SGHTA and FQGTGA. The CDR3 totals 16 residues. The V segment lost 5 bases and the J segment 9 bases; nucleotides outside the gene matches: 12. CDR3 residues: CASSPGRTSGAGTQYF. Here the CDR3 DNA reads TGTGCCAGCAGCCCCGGCCGGACTAGCGGGGCTGGAACGCAGTATTTT.

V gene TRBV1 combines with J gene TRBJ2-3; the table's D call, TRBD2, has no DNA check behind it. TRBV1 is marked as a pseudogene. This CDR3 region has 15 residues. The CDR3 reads CTSSQDFKRSGTQYF. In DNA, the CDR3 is TGCACCAGCAGCCAAGATTTTAAGCGATCGGGTACGCAGTATTTT.

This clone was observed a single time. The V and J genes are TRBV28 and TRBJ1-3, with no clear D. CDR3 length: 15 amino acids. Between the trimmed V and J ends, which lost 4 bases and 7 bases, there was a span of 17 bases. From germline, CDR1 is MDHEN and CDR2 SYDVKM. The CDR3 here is CASSSPRVEWNTIYF. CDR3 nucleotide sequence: TGTGCCAGCAGTTCTCCTCGGGTGGAGTGGAACACCATATATTTT.

The CDR3 here is CASSLLGIPYEQYF. The CDR3 DNA is TGTGCCAGCAGCTTATTGGGTATACCGTACGAGCAGTACTTC. The chain combines TRBV7-2 with TRBJ2-7, with unresolved D. V lost 2 bases to trimming and J lost 4 bases, with 12 bases between them. Germline V gives CDR1 SGHTA, CDR2 FQGNSA. The CDR3 has 14 amino acids.